One and the same sample provided the 9 T cell receptor beta chains below, sequenced in a study of blood T cells in healthy people across ages. Combining a sample-barcoded 5' primer with a J-beta primer mix, a second PCR ran for 7 to 11 cycles. TCRdb processed the 5' RACE reads anew with MiXCR; each CDR3 protein has one entry. The repertoire holds about 1.4 million distinct CDR3 sequences, approximately 63% seen once, with over 6.5% in the top ten. The sequencing sample was made of blood. The receptor set was obtained from a man aged 18-30 years in good health.

This clonotype was picked up a small number of times. The chain combines TRBV4-1 with TRBJ2-7, with D perhaps matching TRBD2 (5 bases). The CDR3 sequence is 15 residues long. Germline CDR1 reads MGHRA; CDR2 reads YSYEKL. Trimming left V 0 bases short and J 2 bases short, with 11 bases between. CDR3: CASSQEKLAPYEQYF. The CDR3 DNA is TGCGCCAGCAGCCAAGAGAAGCTAGCCCCCTACGAGCAGTACTTC.

In its sample, this clonotype was seen many times. The CDR3, as DNA: TGCAGTGCTCCGACTGGGACAGGGGGTTCCTACAATGAGCAGTTCTTC. Amino acids: CSAPTGTGGSYNEQFF. The chain joins TRBV20-1 to TRBJ2-1, with 11 bases identical to TRBD1. V gave up 5 bases and J gave up 1 base; unmatched junction bases: 7. Germline lookup yields CDR1 DFQATT and CDR2 SNEGSKA (reference sequence). The length of the CDR3 is 16 residues.

This clonotype was detected a few times. The V and J genes are TRBV28 and TRBJ1-6; D may be TRBD1 (5 bases). There are 16 residues in the CDR3. V was shortened by 5 bases and J by 0 bases, with 11 bases between the two germline ends. Germline V gene sequence: CDR1 MDHEN, CDR2 SYDVKM. CDR3 amino acids: CASSRGGGSYNSPLHF. CDR3 nucleotide sequence: TGTGCCAGCAGTAGGGGCGGAGGCTCCTATAATTCACCCCTCCACTTT.

J is TRBJ2-1 and V is TRBV21-1; the table's D call, TRBD1, was not checked against the DNA. TRBV21-1 is a pseudogene segment. This CDR3 is built from 14 residues. CDR3 in amino acids: CASTGTRSYNEQFF. The CDR3 region has the DNA TGTGCCAGCACCGGGACCCGGTCGTACAATGAGCAGTTCTTC.

This chain links TRBV10-3 with TRBJ2-1, with no clear D. This CDR3 comprises 16 residues. The germline V gene encodes CDR1 ENHRY and CDR2 SYGVKD. V lost 0 bases and J 8 bases, leaving 17 bases between the germline ends. The CDR3 sequence is CAISESLSNEGDEQFF. Here the CDR3 DNA reads TGTGCCATCAGTGAGTCGCTATCCAACGAAGGAGATGAGCAGTTCTTC.

The rearrangement joins TRBV28 to TRBJ2-3; D is possibly TRBD1 or TRBD2 (5 bases each). This CDR3 comprises 12 residues. Deletions cut 8 bases from V and 6 bases from J, with 12 bases between. Germline V gives CDR1 MDHEN, CDR2 SYDVKM. In DNA, the CDR3 is TGTGCCAGCGCCGGGACCTTCGATACGCAGTATTTT. This translates into CASAGTFDTQYF.

The table lists this clonotype with a few counts. An end of the junction does not agree with germline; a read error may underlie this. This rearrangement joins TRBV4-1 to TRBJ2-6, with 8 bases fitting TRBD1. Germline CDR1 MGHRA, CDR2 YSYEKL. This CDR3 contains 17 residues. The CDR3 region has the DNA TGTGCCAGCAGCCTAGGACAGGGTGGCTCTGGGGCCAACGTCCTGACTTTC. This codes for CASSLGQGGSGANVLTF.

The chain is built from TRBV20-1 and TRBJ1-2, with 7 bases lining up with TRBD1. The germline V gene encodes CDR1 DFQATT and CDR2 SNEGSKA (reference sequence). This CDR3 region has 14 residues. V lost 3 bases and J lost 2; bases outside the gene matches: 6. The CDR3: CSASPGGVNYGYTF. In DNA, the CDR3 is TGCAGTGCTAGCCCAGGGGGGGTCAACTATGGCTACACCTTC.

This clonotype appeared a few times. The chain is built from TRBV11-2 and TRBJ2-1; 9 bases agree with TRBD1. CDR1 is SGHAT, CDR2 FQNNGV, per germline. The V segment lost 5 bases and the J segment 4 bases; nucleotides outside the gene matches: 3. The CDR3 is 14 residues long. CDR3 bases: TGTGCCAGCAGCCGACAGGGGGTTTACAATGAGCAGTTCTTC. Translated, it gives CASSRQGVYNEQFF.